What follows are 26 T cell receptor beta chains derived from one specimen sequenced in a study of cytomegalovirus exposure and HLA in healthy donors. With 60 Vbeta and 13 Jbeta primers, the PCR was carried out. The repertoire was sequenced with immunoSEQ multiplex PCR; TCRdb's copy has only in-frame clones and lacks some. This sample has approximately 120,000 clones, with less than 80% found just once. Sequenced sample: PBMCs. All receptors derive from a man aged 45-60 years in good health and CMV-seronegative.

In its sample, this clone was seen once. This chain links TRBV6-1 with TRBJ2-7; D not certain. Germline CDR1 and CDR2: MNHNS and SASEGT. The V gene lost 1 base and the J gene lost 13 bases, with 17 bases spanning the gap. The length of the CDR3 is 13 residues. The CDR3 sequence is CASSEVPRLNRYV. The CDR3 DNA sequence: TGTGCCAGCAGTGAAGTTCCCCGCCTAAACCGATACGTC.

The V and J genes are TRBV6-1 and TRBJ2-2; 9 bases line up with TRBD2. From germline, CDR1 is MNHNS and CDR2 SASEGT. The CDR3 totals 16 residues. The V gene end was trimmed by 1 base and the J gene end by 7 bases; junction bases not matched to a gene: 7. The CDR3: CASSEGAGGQHGELFF. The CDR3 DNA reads TGTGCCAGCAGTGAAGGGGCGGGGGGGCAGCACGGGGAGCTGTTTTTT.

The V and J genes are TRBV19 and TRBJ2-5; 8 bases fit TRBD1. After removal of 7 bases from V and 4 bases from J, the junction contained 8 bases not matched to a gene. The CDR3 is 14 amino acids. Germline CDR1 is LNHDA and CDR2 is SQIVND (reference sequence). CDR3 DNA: TGTGCCAGTAAAGGCAGGGGGCCTATAGAGACCCAGTACTTC. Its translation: CASKGRGPIETQYF.

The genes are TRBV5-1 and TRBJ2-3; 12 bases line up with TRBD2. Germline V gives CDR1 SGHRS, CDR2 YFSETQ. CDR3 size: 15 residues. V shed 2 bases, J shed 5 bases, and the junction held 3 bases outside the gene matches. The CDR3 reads CASSLLAGGLDTQYF. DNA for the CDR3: TGCGCCAGCAGCTTACTAGCGGGGGGTTTAGATACGCAGTATTTT.

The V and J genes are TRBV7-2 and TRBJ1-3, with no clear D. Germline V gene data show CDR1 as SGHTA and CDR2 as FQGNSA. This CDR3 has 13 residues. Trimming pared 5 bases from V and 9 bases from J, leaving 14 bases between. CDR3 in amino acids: CASSRDGATTIYF. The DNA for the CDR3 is TGTGCCAGCAGCCGGGATGGTGCAACCACCATATATTTT. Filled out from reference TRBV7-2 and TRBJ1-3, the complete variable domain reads GAGVSQSPSNKVTEKGKDVELRCDPISGHTALYWYRQSLGQGLEFLIYFQGNSAPDKSGLPSDRFSAERTGGSVSTLTIQRTQQEDSAVYLCASSRDGATTIYFGEGSWLTVV.

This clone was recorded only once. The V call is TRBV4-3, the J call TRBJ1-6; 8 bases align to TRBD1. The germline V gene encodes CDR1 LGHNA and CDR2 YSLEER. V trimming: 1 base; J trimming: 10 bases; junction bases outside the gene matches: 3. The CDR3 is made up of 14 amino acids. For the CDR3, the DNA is TGCGCCAGCAGCCAAGGGGACAGGACCTCACCCCTCCACTTT. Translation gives CASSQGDRTSPLHF.

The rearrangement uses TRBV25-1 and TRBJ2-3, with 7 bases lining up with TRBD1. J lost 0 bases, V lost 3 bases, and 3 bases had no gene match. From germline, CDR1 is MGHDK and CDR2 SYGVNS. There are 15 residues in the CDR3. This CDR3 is CASSDDRASTDTQYF. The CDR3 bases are TGTGCCAGCAGTGATGACAGGGCTAGCACAGATACGCAGTATTTT.

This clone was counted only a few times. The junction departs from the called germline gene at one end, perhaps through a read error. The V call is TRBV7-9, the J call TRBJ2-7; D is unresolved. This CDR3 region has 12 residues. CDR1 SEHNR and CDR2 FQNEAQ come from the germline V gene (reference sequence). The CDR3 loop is CSSSSNPEEQYF. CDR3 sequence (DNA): TGTTCCAGCAGCTCTAACCCGGAGGAGCAGTACTTC.

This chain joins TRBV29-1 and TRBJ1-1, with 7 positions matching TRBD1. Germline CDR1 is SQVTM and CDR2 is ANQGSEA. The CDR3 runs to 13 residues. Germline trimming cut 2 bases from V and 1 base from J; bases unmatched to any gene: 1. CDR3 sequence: CSVETGENTEAFF. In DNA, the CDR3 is TGCAGCGTTGAAACAGGGGAGAACACTGAAGCTTTCTTT. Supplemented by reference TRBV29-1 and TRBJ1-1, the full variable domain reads SAVISQKPSRDICQRGTSLTIQCQVDSQVTMMFWYRQQPGQSLTLIATANQGSEATYESGFVIDKFPISRPNLTFSTLTVSNMSPEDSSIYLCSVETGENTEAFFGQGTRLTVV.

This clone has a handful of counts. In DNA form, the CDR3 reads TGTGCCAGCAGCTGGACAGGGGGGCGAGAAGCTTTCTTT. This translates into CASSWTGGREAFF. The chain recombines TRBV5-5 with TRBJ1-1, with 10 bases lining up with TRBD1. Germline V gene data show CDR1 as SGHKS and CDR2 as YYEKEE (reference sequence). V dropped 3 bases and J dropped 8; count of bases not matched to a gene: 4. CDR3 length: 13 amino acids.

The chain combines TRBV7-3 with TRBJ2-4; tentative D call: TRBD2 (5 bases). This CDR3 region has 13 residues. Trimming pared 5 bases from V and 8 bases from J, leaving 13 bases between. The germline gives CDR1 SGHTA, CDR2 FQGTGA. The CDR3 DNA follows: TGTGCCAGCAGCCCCAGGTCCGGGGACATTCAGTACTTC. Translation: CASSPRSGDIQYF.

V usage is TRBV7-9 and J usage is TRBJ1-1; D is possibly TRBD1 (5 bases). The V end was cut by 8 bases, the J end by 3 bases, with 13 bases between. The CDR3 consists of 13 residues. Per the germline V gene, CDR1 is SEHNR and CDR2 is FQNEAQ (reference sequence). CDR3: CASCGQGDTEAFF. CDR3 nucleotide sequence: TGTGCCAGCTGTGGGCAGGGCGACACTGAAGCTTTCTTT. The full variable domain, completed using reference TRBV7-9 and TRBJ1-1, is DTGVSQNPRHKITKRGQNVTFRCDPISEHNRLYWYRQTLGQGPEFLTYFQNEAQLEKSRLLSDRFSAERPKGSFSTLEIQRTEQGDSAMYLCASCGQGDTEAFFGQGTRLTVV.

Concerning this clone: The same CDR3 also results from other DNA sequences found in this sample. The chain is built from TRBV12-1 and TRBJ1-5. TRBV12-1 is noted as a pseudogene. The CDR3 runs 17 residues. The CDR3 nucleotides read TGTGCCAGCAGCTTTGATGTTCGGGAAGGGAGCAATCAGCCCCAGCATTTT. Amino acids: CASSFDVREGSNQPQHF.

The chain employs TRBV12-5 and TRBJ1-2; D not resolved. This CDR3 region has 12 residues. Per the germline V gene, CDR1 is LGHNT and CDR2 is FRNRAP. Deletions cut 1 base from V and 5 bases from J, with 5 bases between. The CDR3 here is CASGLEEYGYTF. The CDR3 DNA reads TGTGCTAGTGGTTTGGAAGAGTATGGCTACACCTTC.

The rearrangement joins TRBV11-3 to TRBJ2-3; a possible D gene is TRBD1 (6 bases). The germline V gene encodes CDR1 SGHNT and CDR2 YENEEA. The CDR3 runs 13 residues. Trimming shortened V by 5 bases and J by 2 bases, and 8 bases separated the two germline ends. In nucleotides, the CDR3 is TGTGCCAGCAGCCTGGGGGCCACAGATACGCAGTATTTT. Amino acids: CASSLGATDTQYF.

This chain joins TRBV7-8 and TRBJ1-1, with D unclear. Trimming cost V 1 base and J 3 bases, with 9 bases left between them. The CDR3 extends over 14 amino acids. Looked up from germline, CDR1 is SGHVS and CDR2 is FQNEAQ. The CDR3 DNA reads TGTGCCAGCAGCTTAGTATTATCCGACACTGAAGCTTTCTTT. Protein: CASSLVLSDTEAFF.

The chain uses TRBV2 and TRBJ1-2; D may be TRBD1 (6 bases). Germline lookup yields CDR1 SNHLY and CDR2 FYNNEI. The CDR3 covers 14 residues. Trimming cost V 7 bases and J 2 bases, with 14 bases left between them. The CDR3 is CASTWGQGNYGYTF. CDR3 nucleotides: TGTGCCAGCACGTGGGGACAAGGAAACTATGGCTACACCTTC.

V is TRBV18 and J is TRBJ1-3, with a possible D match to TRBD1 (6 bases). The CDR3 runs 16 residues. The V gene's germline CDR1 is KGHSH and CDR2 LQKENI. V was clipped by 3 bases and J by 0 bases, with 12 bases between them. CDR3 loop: CASSPRTDSSGNTIYF. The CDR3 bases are TGTGCCAGCTCACCCCGGACGGACAGCTCTGGAAACACCATATATTTT.

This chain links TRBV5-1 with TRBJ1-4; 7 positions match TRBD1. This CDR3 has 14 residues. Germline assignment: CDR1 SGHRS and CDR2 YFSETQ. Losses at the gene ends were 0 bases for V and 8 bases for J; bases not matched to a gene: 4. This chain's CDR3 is CASSLDGGQEKLFF. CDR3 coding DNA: TGCGCCAGCAGCTTGGATGGGGGACAGGAAAAACTGTTTTTT.

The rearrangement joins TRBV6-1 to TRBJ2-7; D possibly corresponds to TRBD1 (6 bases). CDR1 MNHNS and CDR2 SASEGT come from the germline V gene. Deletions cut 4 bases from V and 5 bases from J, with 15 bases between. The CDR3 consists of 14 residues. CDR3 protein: CASSGTPKGDEQYV. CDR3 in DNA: TGTGCCAGCAGTGGGACCCCAAAGGGGGACGAGCAGTACGTC.

The CDR3 reads CASSQDSSGGQYEQYF. The CDR3, as DNA: TGTGCCAGCAGCCAAGATTCAAGCGGGGGACAATACGAGCAGTACTTC. V and J are TRBV4-2 and TRBJ2-7; 8 bases line up with TRBD2. The CDR3 totals 16 residues. The junction had 8 bases not matched to a gene; V was cut back by 0 bases and J by 4 bases. Germline lookup yields CDR1 LGHNA and CDR2 YNFKEQ.

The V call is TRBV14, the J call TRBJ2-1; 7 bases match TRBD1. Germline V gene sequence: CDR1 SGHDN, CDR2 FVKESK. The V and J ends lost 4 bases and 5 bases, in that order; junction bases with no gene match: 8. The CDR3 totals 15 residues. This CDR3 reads CASSRVSGTDNEQFF. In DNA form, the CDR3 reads TGTGCCAGCAGCCGAGTCTCCGGGACAGACAATGAGCAGTTCTTC.

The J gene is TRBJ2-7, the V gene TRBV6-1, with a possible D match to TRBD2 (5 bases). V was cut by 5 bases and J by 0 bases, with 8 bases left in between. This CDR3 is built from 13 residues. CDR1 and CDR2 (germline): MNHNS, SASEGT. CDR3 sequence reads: CASSLGSSYEQYV. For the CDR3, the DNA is TGTGCCAGCAGTCTAGGGAGCTCCTACGAGCAGTACGTC.

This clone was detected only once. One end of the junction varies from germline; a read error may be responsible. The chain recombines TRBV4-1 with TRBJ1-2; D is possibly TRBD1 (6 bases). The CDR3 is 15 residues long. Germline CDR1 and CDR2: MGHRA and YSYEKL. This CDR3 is CASSEEEGGIGGYTF. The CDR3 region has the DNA TGCGCCAGCAGCGAAGAAGAGGGGGGGATAGGTGGCTACACCTTC.

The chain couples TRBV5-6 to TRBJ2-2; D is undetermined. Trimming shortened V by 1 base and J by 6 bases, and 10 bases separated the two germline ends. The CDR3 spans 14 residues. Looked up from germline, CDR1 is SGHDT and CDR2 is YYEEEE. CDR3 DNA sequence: TGTGCCAGCAGCTTGTTGAACGCGGCCGGGGAGCTGTTTTTT. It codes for CASSLLNAAGELFF.

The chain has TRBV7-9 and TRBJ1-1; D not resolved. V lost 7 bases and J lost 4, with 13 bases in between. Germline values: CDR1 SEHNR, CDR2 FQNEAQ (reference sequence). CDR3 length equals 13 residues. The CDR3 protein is CASILSTSTEAFF. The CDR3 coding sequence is TGTGCCAGCATCCTGTCAACGAGCACTGAAGCTTTCTTT.